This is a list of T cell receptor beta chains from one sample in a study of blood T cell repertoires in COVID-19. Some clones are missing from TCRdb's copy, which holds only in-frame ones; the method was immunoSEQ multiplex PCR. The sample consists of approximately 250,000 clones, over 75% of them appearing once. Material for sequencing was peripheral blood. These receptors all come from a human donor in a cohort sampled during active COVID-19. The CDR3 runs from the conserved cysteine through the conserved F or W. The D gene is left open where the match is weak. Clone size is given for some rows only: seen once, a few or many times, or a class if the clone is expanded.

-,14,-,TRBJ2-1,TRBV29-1,CSVAPRLGSDEQFF,TGCAGCGTTGCCCCGAGACTAGGAAGTGATGAGCAGTTCTTC
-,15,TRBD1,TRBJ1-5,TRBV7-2,CASSPRGQGGQPQHF,TGTGCCAGCAGCCCTAGAGGACAGGGGGGGCAGCCCCAGCATTTT
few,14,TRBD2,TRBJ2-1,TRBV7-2,CASSRGGGYNEQFF,TGTGCCAGCAGCCGGGGGGGAGGCTACAATGAGCAGTTCTTC
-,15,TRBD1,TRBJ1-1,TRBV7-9,CASSLRRTGPTEAFF,TGTGCCAGCAGCTTACGGCGGACAGGGCCCACTGAAGCTTTCTTT
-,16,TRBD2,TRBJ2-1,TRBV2,CASSDRTSPPYNEQFF,TGTGCCAGCAGTGACAGGACTAGCCCTCCCTACAATGAGCAGTTCTTC
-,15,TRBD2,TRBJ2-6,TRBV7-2,CASSPRGAGANVLTF,TGTGCCAGCAGCCCCCGGGGGGCTGGGGCCAACGTCCTGACTTTC
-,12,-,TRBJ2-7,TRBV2,CASRDNSYEQYF,TGTGCCAGCAGGGACAACTCCTACGAGCAGTACTTC
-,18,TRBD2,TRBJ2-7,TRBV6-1,CASSDLGTSGGARYEQYF,TGTGCCAGCAGTGATCTTGGGACTAGCGGGGGGGCTCGTTACGAGCAGTACTTC
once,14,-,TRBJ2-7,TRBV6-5,CASRPSTSPYEQYF,TGTGCCAGCAGGCCATCGACTAGTCCCTACGAGCAGTACTTC
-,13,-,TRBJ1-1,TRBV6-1,CASSDDSYTEAFF,TGTGCCAGCAGTGACGACAGTTACACTGAAGCTTTCTTT
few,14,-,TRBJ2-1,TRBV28,CASSRLAFSNEQFF,TGTGCCAGCAGTCGGCTAGCCTTTTCGAATGAGCAGTTCTTC
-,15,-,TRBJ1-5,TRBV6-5,CASSLNSGYGQPQHF,TGTGCCAGCAGTCTAAACAGCGGATATGGACAGCCCCAGCATTTT
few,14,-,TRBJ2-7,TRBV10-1,CASSEINRENEQYF,TGCGCCAGCAGTGAGATTAACCGGGAAAACGAGCAGTACTTC
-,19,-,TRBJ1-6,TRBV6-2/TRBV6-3,CASSKLRTIMGVKNSPLHF,TGTGCCAGCAGTAAACTACGGACTATAATGGGTGTAAAGAATTCACCCCTCCACTTT
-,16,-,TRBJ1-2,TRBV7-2,CASSPPRGGRVGGYTF,TGTGCCAGCAGCCCACCTCGAGGGGGTCGTGTCGGTGGCTACACCTTC
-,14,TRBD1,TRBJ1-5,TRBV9,CASSPGQTNQPQHF,TGTGCCAGCAGCCCGGGACAGACAAATCAGCCCCAGCATTTT
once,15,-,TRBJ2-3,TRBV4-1,CASSPRESTTDTQYF,TGCGCCAGCAGCCCGCGGGAAAGTACGACAGATACGCAGTATTTT
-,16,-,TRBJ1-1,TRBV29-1,CSVEDMGVAAGTEAFF,TGCAGCGTTGAAGATATGGGGGTAGCGGCGGGCACTGAAGCTTTCTTT
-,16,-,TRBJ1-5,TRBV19,CASSGAGTYQGQPQHF,TGTGCCAGTAGTGGCGCCGGGACGTACCAGGGGCAGCCCCAGCATTTT
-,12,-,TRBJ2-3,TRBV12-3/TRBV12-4,CASTSVKDTQYF,TGTGCCAGCACAAGCGTGAAAGATACGCAGTATTTT
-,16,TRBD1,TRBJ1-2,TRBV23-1,CASSLGGGQPNYGYTF,TGCGCCAGCAGTCTAGGTGGGGGACAGCCTAACTATGGCTACACCTTC
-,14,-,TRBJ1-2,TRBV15,CATSRDPGAYGYTF,TGTGCCACCAGCAGAGATCCGGGAGCTTATGGCTACACCTTC